Listed below are T cell receptor beta chains from one sample, sequenced in a study of cytomegalovirus exposure and HLA in healthy donors. Repertoires were generated with immunoSEQ multiplex PCR, while TCRdb's copy carries only in-frame clones and drops some. The table has 85,000 to 95,000 clones, about 63% seen once. The sample taken for sequencing was PBMCs. All receptors derive from a woman under 40 in good health and CMV-seronegative. Both conserved end residues are part of each CDR3. Each record gives: clone size, D gene, J gene, V gene, CDR3 protein, CDR3 DNA. The D gene is left open where the match is weak. Where a row states a size, it is once, few, many or the class of an expanded clone; other rows omit it.

size: few; D: .; J: TRBJ1-2; V: TRBV2; CDR3: CASSEALAGYGYTF; DNA: TGTGCCAGCAGTGAAGCGCTGGCAGGCTATGGCTACACCTTC
size: few; D: TRBD1; J: TRBJ1-2; V: TRBV27; CDR3: CASSGGTGGYGYTF; DNA: TGTGCCAGCAGTGGCGGGACAGGGGGATATGGCTACACCTTC
size: .; D: .; J: TRBJ2-7; V: TRBV9; CDR3: CASSVADRRYEQYF; DNA: TGTGCCAGCAGCGTAGCCGACAGAAGATACGAGCAGTACTTC
size: .; D: .; J: TRBJ2-2; V: TRBV21-1; CDR3: CASSTKWGQVNTGELFF; DNA: TGTGCCAGCAGCACGAAGTGGGGACAGGTTAACACCGGGGAGCTGTTTTTT
size: .; D: TRBD1; J: TRBJ1-5; V: TRBV7-9; CDR3: CASSSQGDSNQPQHF; DNA: TGTGCCAGCAGCTCTCAGGGGGATAGCAATCAGCCCCAGCATTTT
size: few; D: TRBD2; J: TRBJ2-5; V: TRBV5-4; CDR3: CASSSPSGGGGQARTQYF; DNA: TGTGCCAGCAGCTCCCCCTCCGGGGGCGGGGGGCAGGCACGGACCCAGTACTTC
size: .; D: .; J: TRBJ1-6; V: TRBV21-1; CDR3: CASSVGHHNSPLHF; DNA: TGTGCCAGCAGCGTGGGACACCATAATTCACCCCTCCACTTT
size: once; D: .; J: TRBJ1-2; V: TRBV2; CDR3: CASSGGPGRGYTF; DNA: TGTGCCAGCAGCGGGGGGCCGGGGAGAGGCTACACCTTC
size: .; D: TRBD1; J: TRBJ1-2; V: TRBV6-5; CDR3: CASNNPGQGAYGYTF; DNA: TGTGCCAGCAACAACCCTGGACAGGGGGCCTATGGCTACACCTTC
size: few; D: TRBD2; J: TRBJ2-3; V: TRBV5-1; CDR3: CASMGTSGITDTQYF; DNA: TGCGCCAGCATGGGAACTAGCGGGATTACAGATACGCAGTATTTT
size: .; D: .; J: TRBJ2-3; V: TRBV11-2; CDR3: CASSLGARDTQYF; DNA: TGTGCCAGCAGCTTGGGGGCCAGAGATACGCAGTATTTT
size: .; D: .; J: TRBJ2-5; V: TRBV20-1; CDR3: CSARDRETQYF; DNA: TGCAGTGCTAGAGACAGGGAGACCCAGTACTTC
size: once; D: TRBD1; J: TRBJ2-3; V: TRBV6-4; CDR3: CASSDSGQGTDTQYF; DNA: TGTGCCAGCAGTGACTCGGGACAGGGGACAGATACGCAGTATTTT
size: few; D: TRBD2; J: TRBJ2-7; V: TRBV9; CDR3: CASSVDVSSGSLHEQYF; DNA: TGTGCCAGCAGCGTAGATGTGTCGAGCGGGAGTTTACACGAGCAGTACTTC
size: .; D: .; J: TRBJ2-7; V: TRBV2; CDR3: CASSGVGYEQYF; DNA: TGTGCCAGCAGTGGAGTCGGGTACGAGCAGTACTTC
size: .; D: TRBD1; J: TRBJ2-3; V: TRBV19; CDR3: CASSKDDRGRRTDTQYF; DNA: TGTGCCAGTAGTAAGGACGACAGGGGGCGCCGGACAGATACGCAGTATTTT
size: .; D: .; J: TRBJ2-5; V: TRBV5-6; CDR3: CASSLSGLGETQYF; DNA: TGTGCCAGCAGCTTGTCTGGACTTGGGGAGACCCAGTACTTC
size: .; D: TRBD2; J: TRBJ2-7; V: TRBV4-1; CDR3: CASSQDRGLADEQYF; DNA: TGCGCCAGCAGCCAAGACCGGGGACTAGCGGACGAGCAGTACTTC
size: .; D: .; J: TRBJ1-2; V: TRBV6-1; CDR3: CASSVNSKDGYTF; DNA: TGTGCCAGCAGTGTGAACAGTAAGGATGGCTACACCTTC
size: .; D: .; J: TRBJ1-1; V: TRBV5-1; CDR3: CASRTIQGLDTEAFF; DNA: TGCGCCAGCAGAACCATACAGGGTTTGGACACTGAAGCTTTCTTT
size: once; D: .; J: TRBJ2-1; V: TRBV19; CDR3: CASSQTSYNEQFF; DNA: TGTGCCAGTAGCCAGACATCCTACAATGAGCAGTTCTTC
size: .; D: .; J: TRBJ1-3; V: TRBV6-1; CDR3: CASEVSHSGNTIYF; DNA: TGTGCCAGCGAGGTCAGTCACTCTGGAAACACCATATATTTT
size: .; D: .; J: TRBJ1-5; V: TRBV19; CDR3: CASGYGGNQPQHF; DNA: TGTGCCTCCGGATACGGGGGGAATCAGCCCCAGCATTTT
size: .; D: TRBD2; J: TRBJ2-1; V: TRBV2; CDR3: CASSGLAGAYNEQFF; DNA: TGTGCCAGCAGTGGACTAGCGGGGGCATACAATGAGCAGTTCTTC
size: .; D: TRBD1; J: TRBJ2-7; V: TRBV10-3; CDR3: CAISDLGQGMAEQYF; DNA: TGTGCCATCAGTGATTTGGGACAGGGGATGGCCGAGCAGTACTTC
size: .; D: TRBD2; J: TRBJ2-3; V: TRBV6-1; CDR3: CASSERGPAGALTDTQYF; DNA: TGTGCCAGCAGTGAACGAGGCCCAGCGGGGGCCCTCACAGATACGCAGTATTTT
size: few; D: .; J: TRBJ2-7; V: TRBV15; CDR3: CATSRDRGFPYEQYF; DNA: TGTGCCACCAGCAGAGATCGGGGTTTTCCTTACGAGCAGTACTTC
size: .; D: TRBD1; J: TRBJ2-7; V: TRBV5-1; CDR3: CASSGQGYEQYF; DNA: TGCGCCAGCAGCGGACAGGGGTACGAGCAGTACTTC
size: .; D: TRBD1; J: TRBJ1-5; V: TRBV5-8; CDR3: CASSTGTGKNQPQHF; DNA: TGTGCCAGCAGCACCGGGACAGGAAAGAATCAGCCCCAGCATTTT
size: .; D: .; J: TRBJ1-1; V: TRBV11-3; CDR3: CASSLGGLMNTEAFF; DNA: TGTGCCAGCAGCTTAGGGGGGCTTATGAACACTGAAGCTTTCTTT
size: .; D: .; J: TRBJ2-2; V: TRBV5-4; CDR3: CASSLASTGDTGELFF; DNA: TGTGCCAGCAGCTTGGCATCGACGGGAGACACCGGGGAGCTGTTTTTT
size: .; D: .; J: TRBJ1-1; V: TRBV7-9; CDR3: CASSLGGAKNTEAFF; DNA: TGTGCCAGCAGCTTAGGTGGGGCTAAGAACACTGAAGCTTTCTTT
size: .; D: .; J: TRBJ1-4; V: TRBV29-1; CDR3: CSVLGEKLFF; DNA: TGCAGCGTCCTCGGGGAAAAACTGTTTTTT
size: .; D: TRBD1; J: TRBJ1-1; V: TRBV6-5; CDR3: CASSYRPDRGWAEAFF; DNA: TGTGCCAGCAGTTACCGGCCCGACAGGGGATGGGCTGAAGCTTTCTTT
size: .; D: TRBD1; J: TRBJ1-2; V: TRBV7-2; CDR3: CASSLAQIGGAYGYTF; DNA: TGTGCCAGCAGCTTAGCGCAGATAGGGGGCGCCTATGGCTACACCTTC
size: once; D: .; J: TRBJ1-1; V: TRBV7-9; CDR3: CAITENEAFF; DNA: TGTGCCATAACAGAAAATGAAGCTTTCTTT
size: .; D: .; J: TRBJ2-1; V: TRBV4-1; CDR3: CASSLRGDEQFF; DNA: TGCGCCAGCAGCCTACGAGGCGATGAGCAGTTCTTC
size: few; D: .; J: TRBJ2-7; V: TRBV4-3; CDR3: CASSQDQQGLYEQYF; DNA: TGCGCCAGCAGCCAAGATCAACAGGGTTTATACGAGCAGTACTTC
size: few; D: TRBD1; J: TRBJ2-7; V: TRBV6-1; CDR3: CASSEPGQGRYEQYF; DNA: TGTGCCAGCAGTGAACCGGGACAGGGAAGATACGAGCAGTACTTC
size: .; D: .; J: TRBJ1-5; V: TRBV15; CDR3: CATSRMRGSNQPQHF; DNA: TGTGCCACCAGCAGAATGAGGGGGAGCAATCAGCCCCAGCATTTT
size: .; D: TRBD1; J: TRBJ1-1; V: TRBV28; CDR3: CASARGGAGTEAFF; DNA: TGTGCCAGCGCCCGAGGGGGCGCGGGCACTGAAGCTTTCTTT
size: .; D: .; J: TRBJ2-3; V: TRBV6-4; CDR3: CASKKTSAADTQYF; DNA: TGTGCCAGCAAAAAGACTAGTGCCGCAGATACGCAGTATTTT
size: .; D: TRBD1; J: TRBJ1-2; V: TRBV6-5; CDR3: CASSLTGLLNYGYTF; DNA: TGTGCCAGCAGTTTGACAGGGTTGCTCAACTATGGCTACACCTTC
size: .; D: .; J: TRBJ1-2; V: TRBV5-1; CDR3: CASSHASDYGYTF; DNA: TGCGCCAGCAGCCACGCCTCGGACTATGGCTACACCTTC
size: .; D: .; J: TRBJ2-7; V: TRBV5-6; CDR3: CASSLAGVGEQYF; DNA: TGTGCCAGCAGCTTGGCGGGAGTAGGGGAGCAGTACTTC
size: many; D: TRBD2; J: TRBJ2-1; V: TRBV10-1; CDR3: CASSESGSGGVVEQFF; DNA: TGCGCCAGCAGTGAGTCGGGTAGCGGGGGGGTCGTTGAGCAGTTCTTC
size: few; D: .; J: TRBJ2-1; V: TRBV7-9; CDR3: CASSSQANEQFF; DNA: TGTGCCAGCAGTTCACAGGCTAATGAGCAGTTCTTC
size: .; D: .; J: TRBJ2-2; V: TRBV9; CDR3: CASSPARYNTGEPFF; DNA: TGTGCCAGCAGCCCGGCGCGGTACAACACCGGGGAGCCGTTTTTT